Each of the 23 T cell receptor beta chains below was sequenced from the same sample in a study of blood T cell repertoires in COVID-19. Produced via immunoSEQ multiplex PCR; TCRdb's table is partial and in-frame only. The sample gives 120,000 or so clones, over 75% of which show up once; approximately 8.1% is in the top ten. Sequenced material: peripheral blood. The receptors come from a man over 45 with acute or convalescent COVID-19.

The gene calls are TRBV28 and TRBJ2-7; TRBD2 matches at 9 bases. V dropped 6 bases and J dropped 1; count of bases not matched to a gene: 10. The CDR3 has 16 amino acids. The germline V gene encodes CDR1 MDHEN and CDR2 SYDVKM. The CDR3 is CASSTPAAGGSYEQYF. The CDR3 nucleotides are TGTGCCAGCAGCACCCCTGCAGCGGGAGGATCCTACGAGCAGTACTTC.

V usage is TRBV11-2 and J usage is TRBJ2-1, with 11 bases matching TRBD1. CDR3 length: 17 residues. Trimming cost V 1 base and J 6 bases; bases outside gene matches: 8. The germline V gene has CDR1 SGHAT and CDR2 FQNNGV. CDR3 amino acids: CASSLVFGTGGSNEQFF. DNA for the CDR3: TGTGCCAGCAGCTTAGTATTTGGGACAGGGGGGTCCAATGAGCAGTTCTTC. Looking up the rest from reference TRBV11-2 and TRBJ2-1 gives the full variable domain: EAGVAQSPRYKIIEKRQSVAFWCNPISGHATLYWYQQILGQGPKLLIQFQNNGVVDDSQLPKDRFSAERLKGVDSTLKIQPAKLEDSAVYLCASSLVFGTGGSNEQFFGPGTRLTVL.

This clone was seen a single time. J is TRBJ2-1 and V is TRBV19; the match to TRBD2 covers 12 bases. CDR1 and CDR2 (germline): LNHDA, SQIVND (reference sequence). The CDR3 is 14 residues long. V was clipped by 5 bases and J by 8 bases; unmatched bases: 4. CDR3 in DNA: TGTGCCAGTAGTTGGCTAGCGGGAGGGTATGAGCAGTTCTTC. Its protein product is CASSWLAGGYEQFF.

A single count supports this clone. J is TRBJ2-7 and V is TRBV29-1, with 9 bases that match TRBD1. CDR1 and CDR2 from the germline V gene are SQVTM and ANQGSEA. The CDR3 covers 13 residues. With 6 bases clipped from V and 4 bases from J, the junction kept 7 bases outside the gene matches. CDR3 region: CSVGTGSFYEQYF. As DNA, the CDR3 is TGCAGCGTCGGGACAGGGTCCTTTTACGAGCAGTACTTC.

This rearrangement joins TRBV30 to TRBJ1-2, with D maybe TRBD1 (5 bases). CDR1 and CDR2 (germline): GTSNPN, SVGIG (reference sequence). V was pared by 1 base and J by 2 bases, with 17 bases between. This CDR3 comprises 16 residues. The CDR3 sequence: CAWSGHQGLSNYGYTF. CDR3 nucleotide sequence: TGTGCCTGGAGTGGTCACCAGGGCCTTTCCAACTATGGCTACACCTTC. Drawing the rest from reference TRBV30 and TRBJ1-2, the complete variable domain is SQTIHQWPATLVQPVGSPLSLECTVEGTSNPNLYWYRQAAGRGLQLLFYSVGIGQISSEVPQNLSASRPQDRQFILSSKKLLLSDSGFYLCAWSGHQGLSNYGYTFGSGTRLTVV.

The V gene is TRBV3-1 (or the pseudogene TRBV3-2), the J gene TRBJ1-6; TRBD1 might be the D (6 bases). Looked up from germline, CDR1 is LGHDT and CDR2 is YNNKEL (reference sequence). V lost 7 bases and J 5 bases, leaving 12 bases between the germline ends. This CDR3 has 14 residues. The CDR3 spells CASTLGHNNSPLHF. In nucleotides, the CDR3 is TGTGCCAGCACCTTGGGACACAATAATTCACCCCTCCACTTT.

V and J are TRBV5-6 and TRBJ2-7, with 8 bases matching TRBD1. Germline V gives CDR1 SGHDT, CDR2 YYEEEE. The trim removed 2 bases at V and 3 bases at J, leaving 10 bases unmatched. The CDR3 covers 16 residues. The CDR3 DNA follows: TGTGCCAGCAGCTTTCCGCCAGGGGGCCAGTTCTACGAGCAGTACTTC. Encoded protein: CASSFPPGGQFYEQYF. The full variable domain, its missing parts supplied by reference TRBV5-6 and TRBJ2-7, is DAGVTQSPTHLIKTRGQQVTLRCSPKSGHDTVSWYQQALGQGPQFIFQYYEEEERQRGNFPDRFSGHQFPNYSSELNVNALLLGDSALYLCASSFPPGGQFYEQYFGPGTRLTVT.

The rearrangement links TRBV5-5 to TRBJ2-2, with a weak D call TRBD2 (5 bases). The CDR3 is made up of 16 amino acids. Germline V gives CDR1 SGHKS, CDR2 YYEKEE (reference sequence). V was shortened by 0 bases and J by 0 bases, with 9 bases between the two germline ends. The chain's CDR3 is CASSLERTANTGELFF. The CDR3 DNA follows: TGTGCCAGCAGCTTGGAACGGACTGCGAACACCGGGGAGCTGTTTTTT.

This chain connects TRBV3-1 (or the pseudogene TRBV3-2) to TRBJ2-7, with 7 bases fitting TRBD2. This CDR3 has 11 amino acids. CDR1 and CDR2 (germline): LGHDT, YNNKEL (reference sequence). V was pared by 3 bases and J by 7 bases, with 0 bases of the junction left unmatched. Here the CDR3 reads CASSQGGEQYF. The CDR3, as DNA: TGTGCCAGCAGCCAGGGAGGGGAGCAGTACTTC.

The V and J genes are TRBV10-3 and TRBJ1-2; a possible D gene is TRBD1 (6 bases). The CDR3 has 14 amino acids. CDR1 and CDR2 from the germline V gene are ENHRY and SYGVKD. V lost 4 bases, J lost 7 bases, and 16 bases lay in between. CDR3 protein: CAISVGQGSSGYTF. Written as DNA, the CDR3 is TGTGCCATCAGTGTAGGGCAGGGGAGTAGTGGCTACACCTTC.

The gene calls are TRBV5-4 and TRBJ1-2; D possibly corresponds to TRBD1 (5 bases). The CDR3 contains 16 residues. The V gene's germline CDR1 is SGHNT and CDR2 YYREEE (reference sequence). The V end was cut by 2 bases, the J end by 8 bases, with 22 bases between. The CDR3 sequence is CASSFNFRQGLGGYTF. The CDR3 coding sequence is TGTGCCAGCAGCTTTAATTTTCGGCAGGGCCTGGGGGGCTACACCTTC.

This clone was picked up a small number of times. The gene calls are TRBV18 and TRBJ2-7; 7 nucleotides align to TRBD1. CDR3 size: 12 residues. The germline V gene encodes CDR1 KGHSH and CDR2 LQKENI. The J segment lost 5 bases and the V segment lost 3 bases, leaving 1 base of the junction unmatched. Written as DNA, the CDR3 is TGTGCCAGCTCACCCCAGGGGGACGAGCAGTACTTC. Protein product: CASSPQGDEQYF.

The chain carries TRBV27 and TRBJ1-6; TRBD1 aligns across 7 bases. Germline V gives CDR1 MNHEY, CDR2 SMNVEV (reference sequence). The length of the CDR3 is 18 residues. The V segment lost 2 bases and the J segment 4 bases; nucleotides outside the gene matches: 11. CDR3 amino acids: CASSLPPYGQDYNSPLHF. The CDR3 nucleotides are TGTGCCAGCAGTTTACCCCCATACGGACAGGATTATAATTCACCCCTCCACTTT.

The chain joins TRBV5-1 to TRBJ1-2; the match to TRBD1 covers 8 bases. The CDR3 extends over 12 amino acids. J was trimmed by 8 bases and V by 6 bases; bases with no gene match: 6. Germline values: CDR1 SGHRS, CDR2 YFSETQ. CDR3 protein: CASTQGAGGYTF. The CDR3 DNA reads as TGCGCCAGCACCCAGGGGGCGGGAGGCTACACCTTC.

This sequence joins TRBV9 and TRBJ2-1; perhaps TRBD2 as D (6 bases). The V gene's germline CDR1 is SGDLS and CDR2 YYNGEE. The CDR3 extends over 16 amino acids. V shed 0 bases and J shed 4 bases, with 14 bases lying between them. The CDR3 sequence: CASSVGDSGLYNEQFF. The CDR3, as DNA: TGTGCCAGCAGCGTAGGGGATAGCGGCCTATACAATGAGCAGTTCTTC.

The CDR3 nucleotides read TGTGCCAGCAGCCTAGGACTATCCGGGGCCAACGTCCTGACTTTC. It is translated as CASSLGLSGANVLTF. The chain couples TRBV11-3 to TRBJ2-6; D perhaps matches TRBD2 (6 bases). The CDR3 extends over 15 amino acids. In germline, CDR1 is SGHNT, CDR2 YENEEA. V lost 5 bases and J 4 bases, leaving 12 bases between the germline ends.

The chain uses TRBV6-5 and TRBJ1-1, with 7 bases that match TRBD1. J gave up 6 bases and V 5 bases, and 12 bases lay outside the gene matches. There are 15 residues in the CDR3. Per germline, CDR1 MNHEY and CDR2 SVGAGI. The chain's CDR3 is CASSMDIGGASEAFF. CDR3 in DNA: TGTGCCAGCAGTATGGATATAGGGGGCGCCTCTGAAGCTTTCTTT.

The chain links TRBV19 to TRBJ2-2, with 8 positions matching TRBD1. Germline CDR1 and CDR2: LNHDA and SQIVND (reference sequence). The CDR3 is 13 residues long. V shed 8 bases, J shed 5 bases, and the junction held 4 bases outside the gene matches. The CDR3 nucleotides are TGTGCCAGTGGACAGGGTTGGACCGGGGAGCTGTTTTTT. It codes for CASGQGWTGELFF.

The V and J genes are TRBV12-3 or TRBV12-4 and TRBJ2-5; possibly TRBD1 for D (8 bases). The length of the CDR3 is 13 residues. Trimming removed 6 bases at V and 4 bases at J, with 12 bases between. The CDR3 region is CASSTGGAETQYF. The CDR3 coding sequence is TGTGCCAGCAGCACAGGGGGGGCAGAGACCCAGTACTTC.

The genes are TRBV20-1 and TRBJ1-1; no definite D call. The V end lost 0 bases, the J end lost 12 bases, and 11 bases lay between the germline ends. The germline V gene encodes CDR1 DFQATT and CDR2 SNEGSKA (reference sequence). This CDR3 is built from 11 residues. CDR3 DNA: TGCAGTGCTAGAGAGGTAGAGATGACTTTCTTT. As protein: CSAREVEMTFF.

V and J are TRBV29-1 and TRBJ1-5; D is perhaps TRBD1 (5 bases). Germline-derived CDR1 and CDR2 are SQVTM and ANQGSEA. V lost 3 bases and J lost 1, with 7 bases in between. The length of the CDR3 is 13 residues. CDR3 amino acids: CSVEGGSNQPQHF. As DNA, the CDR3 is TGCAGCGTTGAGGGGGGAAGCAATCAGCCCCAGCATTTT.

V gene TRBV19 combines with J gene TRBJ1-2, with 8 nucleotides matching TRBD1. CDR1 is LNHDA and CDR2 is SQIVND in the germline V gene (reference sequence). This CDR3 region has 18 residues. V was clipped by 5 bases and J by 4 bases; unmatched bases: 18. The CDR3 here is CASSFALGQANHVYGYTF. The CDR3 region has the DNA TGTGCCAGTAGTTTTGCTCTGGGACAGGCCAACCACGTCTATGGCTACACCTTC.

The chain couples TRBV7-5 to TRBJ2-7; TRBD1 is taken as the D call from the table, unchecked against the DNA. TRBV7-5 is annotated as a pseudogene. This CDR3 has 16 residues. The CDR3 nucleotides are TGTGCCAGAAGCCTTGGGTGGACAGGGGGCAGGTACGAGCAGTACTTC. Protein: CARSLGWTGGRYEQYF.